Listed below are T cell receptor beta chains from one sample, sequenced in a study of T cell responses to AZD1222 COVID-19 vaccine. TCRdb's table, derived via immunoSEQ multiplex PCR, lists solely in-frame clones and lacks some. The data contain more than 95,000 clones, roughly 80% of them seen just once; the ten biggest clones take up 5%. This sample comprised peripheral blood, obtained on day 0 of AZD1222 vaccination. Every receptor here comes from an adult in good health. CDR3s include the opening cysteine and the closing phenylalanine or tryptophan. The D gene is left open where the match is weak. Size values are once, few and many counts, or a class for expanded clones, and some rows have none.

NA,NA,TRBJ1-2,TRBV5-6,TGTGCCAGCAGCGAAAACCAAAGGGGCTACACCTTC,CASSENQRGYTF
NA,NA,TRBJ2-7,TRBV19,TGTGCCAGTAGTATACTGGAGACCACGGGCTTTGAAACCTACGAGCAGTACTTC,CASSILETTGFETYEQYF
NA,NA,TRBJ2-2,TRBV19,TGTGCCAGACCGGGGGTCGGGCAGCGTTATGGCACCGGGGAGCTGTTTTTT,CARPGVGQRYGTGELFF
NA,NA,TRBJ1-6,TRBV27,TGTGCCAGCAGTACCCCGGGGGCGACTAATTCACCCCTCCACTTT,CASSTPGATNSPLHF
NA,TRBD2,TRBJ2-1,TRBV9,TGTGCCAGCAGCACGACTAGCGGGGGGCCGCCCGTGGAGCAGTTCTTC,CASSTTSGGPPVEQFF
NA,NA,TRBJ2-3,TRBV2,TGTGCCAGCAGTGCCAATAGGGGGGGGGCCACAGATACGCAGTATTTT,CASSANRGGATDTQYF
NA,TRBD1,TRBJ1-2,TRBV25-1,TGTGCCAGCAGTGAAGGGACAGGGATCTATGGCTACACCTTC,CASSEGTGIYGYTF
once,TRBD1,TRBJ1-1,TRBV29-1,TGCAGCGCGACAGGGATTGGCACTGAAGCTTTCTTT,CSATGIGTEAFF
NA,NA,TRBJ1-2,TRBV4-3,TGCGCCAGCAGCCAGGAGCCTTACAGGGCCAACTATGGCTACACCTTC,CASSQEPYRANYGYTF
once,NA,TRBJ2-1,TRBV15,TGTGCCACCAGCAGAGATATGGGGGATGAGCAGTTCTTC,CATSRDMGDEQFF
NA,TRBD1,TRBJ1-5,TRBV6-2/TRBV6-3,TGTGCCAGCAGTTACGGGGAGGGGGCTGGCAATCAGCCCCAGCATTTT,CASSYGEGAGNQPQHF
NA,NA,TRBJ2-6,TRBV10-2,TGCGCCAGCTCTGGGACAGGGGCCAACGTCCTGACTTTC,CASSGTGANVLTF
NA,NA,TRBJ1-3,TRBV18,TGTGCCAGCTCACCCATAGGGGGTACGGACACCATATATTTT,CASSPIGGTDTIYF
NA,TRBD1,TRBJ1-2,TRBV7-8,TGTGCCAGCAGCTTAGCGTTTCAGGGGGCCGAGGTTGGCTACACCTTC,CASSLAFQGAEVGYTF
few,NA,TRBJ2-5,TRBV4-1,TGCGCCAGCAGCCAAGAGAGACAGGCCAGAGGGACCCAGTACTTC,CASSQERQARGTQYF
NA,TRBD1,TRBJ1-3,TRBV27,TGTGCCAGCAGTCGACAGGGAGGCGGAAACACCATATATTTT,CASSRQGGGNTIYF
NA,TRBD2,TRBJ2-7,TRBV25-1,TGTGCCAGCAGTCGTAGCGGGGGAGTCTACGAGCAGTACTTC,CASSRSGGVYEQYF
NA,NA,TRBJ1-1,TRBV6-2/TRBV6-3,TGTGCCAGCAGTTACCTCGGCAGCCTGAACACTGAAGCTTTCTTT,CASSYLGSLNTEAFF
NA,NA,TRBJ2-7,TRBV5-4,TGTGCCAGCAGTAAAGACCCAAGGAAAACCTACGAGCAGTACTTC,CASSKDPRKTYEQYF
NA,TRBD2,TRBJ2-3,TRBV18,TGTGCCAGCTCACCGACTAGCGGGGAAACAGATACGCAGTATTTT,CASSPTSGETDTQYF